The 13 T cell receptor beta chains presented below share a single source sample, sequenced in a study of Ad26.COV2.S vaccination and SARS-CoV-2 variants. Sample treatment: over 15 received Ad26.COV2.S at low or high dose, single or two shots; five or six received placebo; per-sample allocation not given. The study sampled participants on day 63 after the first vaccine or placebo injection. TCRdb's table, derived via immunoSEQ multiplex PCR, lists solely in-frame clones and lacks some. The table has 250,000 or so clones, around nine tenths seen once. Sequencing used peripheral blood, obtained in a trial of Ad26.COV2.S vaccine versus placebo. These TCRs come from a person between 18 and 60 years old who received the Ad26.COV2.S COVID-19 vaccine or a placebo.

As DNA, the CDR3 is TGTGCCAGCAGCCTTAATCAGGGGGCAGAGACCCAGTACTTC. Translated, it gives CASSLNQGAETQYF. The chain recombines TRBV7-2 with TRBJ2-5; the match to TRBD1 covers 8 bases. CDR3 length: 14 amino acids. The V and J ends lost 5 bases and 4 bases, in that order; junction bases with no gene match: 6. Germline values: CDR1 SGHTA, CDR2 FQGNSA.

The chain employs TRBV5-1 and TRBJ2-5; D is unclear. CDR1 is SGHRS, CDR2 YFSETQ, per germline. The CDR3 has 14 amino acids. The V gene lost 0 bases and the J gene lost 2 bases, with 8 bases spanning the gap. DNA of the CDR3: TGCGCCAGCAGCTTGGTGGGTCCGCAAGAGACCCAGTACTTC. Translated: CASSLVGPQETQYF.

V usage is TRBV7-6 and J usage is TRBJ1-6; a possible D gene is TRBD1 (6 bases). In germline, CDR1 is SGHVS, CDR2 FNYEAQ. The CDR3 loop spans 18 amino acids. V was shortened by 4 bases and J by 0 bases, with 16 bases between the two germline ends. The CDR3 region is CASSSKGGQHSYNSPLHF. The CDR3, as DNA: TGTGCCAGCAGCTCTAAGGGGGGCCAACACTCCTATAATTCACCCCTCCACTTT.

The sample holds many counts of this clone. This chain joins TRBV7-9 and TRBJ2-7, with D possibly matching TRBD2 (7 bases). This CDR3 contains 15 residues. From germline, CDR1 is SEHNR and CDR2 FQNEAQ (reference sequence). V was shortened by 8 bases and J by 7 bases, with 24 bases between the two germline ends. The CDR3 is CASARSWGGLWEQYV. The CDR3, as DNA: TGTGCCAGCGCCCGATCGTGGGGGGGGCTTTGGGAGCAGTACGTC.

CDR3 region: CAWSRSGNNEQFF. CDR3 nucleotide sequence: TGTGCCTGGAGCCGTAGCGGGAACAATGAGCAGTTCTTC. V usage is TRBV30 and J usage is TRBJ2-1; 8 bases map to TRBD2. The CDR3 sequence is 13 residues long. Losses at the gene ends were 3 bases for V and 5 bases for J; bases not matched to a gene: 3. Germline CDR1 reads GTSNPN; CDR2 reads SVGIG (reference sequence).

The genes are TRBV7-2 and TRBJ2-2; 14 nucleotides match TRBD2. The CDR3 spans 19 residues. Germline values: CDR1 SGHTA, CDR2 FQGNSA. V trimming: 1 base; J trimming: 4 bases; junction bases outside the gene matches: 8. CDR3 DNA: TGTGCCAGCAGCTTAGGCCCGAGACTAGCGGGGGGGGTCACCGGGGAGCTGTTTTTT. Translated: CASSLGPRLAGGVTGELFF.

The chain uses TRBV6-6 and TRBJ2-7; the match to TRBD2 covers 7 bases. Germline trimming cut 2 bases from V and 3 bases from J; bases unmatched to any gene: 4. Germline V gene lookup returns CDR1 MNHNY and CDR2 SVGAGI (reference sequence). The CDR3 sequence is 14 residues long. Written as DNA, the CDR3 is TGTGCCAGCAGTTACGAGCCTAGCGGCTACGAGCAGTACGTC. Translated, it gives CASSYEPSGYEQYV.

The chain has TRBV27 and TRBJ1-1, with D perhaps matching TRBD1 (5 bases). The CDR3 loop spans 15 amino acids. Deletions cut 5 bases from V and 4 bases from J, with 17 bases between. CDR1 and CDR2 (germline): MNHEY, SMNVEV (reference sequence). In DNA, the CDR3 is TGTGCCAGCAGTCCTTCCAACAGGTGGGGCACTGAAGCTTTCTTT. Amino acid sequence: CASSPSNRWGTEAFF.

Written as DNA, the CDR3 is TGTGCCAGCTCCCCAGGACAGGGGAAAGGGGCAGATACGCAGTATTTT. Its protein product is CASSPGQGKGADTQYF. The gene calls are TRBV18 and TRBJ2-3; the match to TRBD1 covers 9 bases. The germline gives CDR1 KGHSH, CDR2 LQKENI. The length of the CDR3 is 16 residues. The V segment lost 6 bases and the J segment 4 bases; nucleotides outside the gene matches: 11. Combining the CDR3 with reference TRBV18 and TRBJ2-3 gives the whole variable domain NAGVMQNPRHLVRRRGQEARLRCSPMKGHSHVYWYRQLPEEGLKFMVYLQKENIIDESGMPKERFSAEFPKEGPSILRIQQVVRGDSAAYFCASSPGQGKGADTQYFGPGTRLTVL.

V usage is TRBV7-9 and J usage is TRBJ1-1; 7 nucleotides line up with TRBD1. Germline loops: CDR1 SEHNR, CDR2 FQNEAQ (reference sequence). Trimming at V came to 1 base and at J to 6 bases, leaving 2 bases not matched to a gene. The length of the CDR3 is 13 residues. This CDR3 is CASSLDGTAEAFF. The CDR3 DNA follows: TGTGCCAGCAGCTTAGATGGGACAGCTGAAGCTTTCTTT.

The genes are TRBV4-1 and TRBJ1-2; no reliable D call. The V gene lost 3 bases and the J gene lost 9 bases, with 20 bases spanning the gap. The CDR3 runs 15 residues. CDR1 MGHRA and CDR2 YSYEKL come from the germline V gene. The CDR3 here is CASSHIGEGPTRYTF. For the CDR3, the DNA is TGCGCCAGCAGCCACATCGGAGAGGGCCCTACCCGCTACACCTTC.

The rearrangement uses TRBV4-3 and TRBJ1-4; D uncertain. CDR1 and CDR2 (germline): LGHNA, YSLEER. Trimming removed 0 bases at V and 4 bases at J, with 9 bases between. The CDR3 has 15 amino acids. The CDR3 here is CASSQDWQFNEKLFF. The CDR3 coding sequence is TGCGCCAGCAGCCAAGATTGGCAGTTTAATGAAAAACTGTTTTTT.

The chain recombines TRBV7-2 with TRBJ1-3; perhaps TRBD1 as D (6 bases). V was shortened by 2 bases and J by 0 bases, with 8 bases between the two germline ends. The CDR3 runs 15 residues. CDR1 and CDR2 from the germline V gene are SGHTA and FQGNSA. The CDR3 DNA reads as TGTGCCAGCAGCTTAAGGGGGAGCTCTGGAAACACCATATATTTT. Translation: CASSLRGSSGNTIYF.